These 25 T cell receptor beta chains were all obtained from the same sample, sequenced in a study of neurological immune-mediated disorders (dated by TCRdb to the late 2010s). Preparation of the library involved 5' RACE. TCRdb shows the sequencer as Illumina HiSeq 2500. TCRdb trimmed the raw reads at Q25, called clones with MiXCR and kept productive beta chains. CDR3 protein duplicates are merged, each entry listing the most common genes and DNA. The sample yields approximately 37,000 distinct CDR3 sequences; roughly 15% were counted once. The ten top clones hold roughly 27% of the sample. Sequenced sample: PBMCs. The receptors stem from a woman between 50 and 59 years old with HTLV-1-associated myelopathy (HAM/TSP).

A few counts support this clonotype. This chain links TRBV10-3 with TRBJ1-4, with 10 positions matching TRBD1. Germline-derived CDR1 and CDR2 are ENHRY and SYGVKD. CDR3 size: 16 residues. The V segment lost 6 bases and the J segment 0 bases; nucleotides outside the gene matches: 4. The CDR3, as DNA: TGTGCCATCAGGGCCGGGACAGGGGCAACTAATGAAAAACTGTTTTTT. This sequence encodes CAIRAGTGATNEKLFF.

This clonotype was detected many times. V and J are TRBV15 and TRBJ1-2, with 7 nucleotides matching TRBD1. The CDR3 extends over 16 amino acids. Germline V gene sequence: CDR1 LNHNV, CDR2 YYDKDF (reference sequence). The trim removed 0 bases at V and 4 bases at J, leaving 8 bases unmatched. CDR3: CATSRDRDRVSYGYTF. CDR3 DNA: TGTGCCACCAGCAGAGATCGGGACAGAGTCTCCTATGGCTACACCTTC.

This clonotype was observed many times. The chain carries TRBV7-9 and TRBJ1-4; D possibly corresponds to TRBD1 (5 bases). The CDR3 has 14 residues. Trimming shortened V by 3 bases and J by 4 bases, and 9 bases separated the two germline ends. CDR1 SEHNR and CDR2 FQNEAQ come from the germline V gene (reference sequence). In DNA form, the CDR3 reads TGTGCCAGCAGCTTCGGGACGGGTAATGAAAAACTGTTTTTT. Residues: CASSFGTGNEKLFF.

In its sample, this clonotype was seen many times. The J gene is TRBJ2-7, the V gene TRBV7-2; TRBD2 aligns across 11 bases. The V gene end was trimmed by 5 bases and the J gene end by 1 base; junction bases not matched to a gene: 4. The CDR3 is made up of 15 amino acids. Germline lookup yields CDR1 SGHTA and CDR2 FQGNSA. This chain's CDR3 is CASSTGLAASYEQYF. The CDR3 DNA is TGTGCCAGCAGCACGGGACTAGCGGCATCCTACGAGCAGTACTTC.

This clonotype was detected ten times or more. This chain connects TRBV7-3 to TRBJ2-2; perhaps TRBD2 as D (7 bases). Trimming stripped 2 bases from V and 9 bases from J, with 13 bases between. Germline V gene sequence: CDR1 SGHTA, CDR2 FQGTGA. The CDR3 covers 14 residues. The CDR3 DNA is TGTGCCAGCAGCTTATCTGGGGGGGCGAGGGAGCTGTTTTTT. Encoded protein: CASSLSGGARELFF.

This clonotype was counted at least ten times. The chain is built from TRBV5-6 and TRBJ1-1; the match to TRBD1 covers 9 bases. This CDR3 region has 15 residues. CDR1 and CDR2 from the germline V gene are SGHDT and YYEEEE. The junction had 4 bases not matched to a gene; V was cut back by 4 bases and J by 0 bases. The CDR3 coding sequence is TGTGCCAGCAGCGTGGGACAGGGTATGAACACTGAAGCTTTCTTT. Translation gives CASSVGQGMNTEAFF.

This clonotype was picked up one time. This sequence joins TRBV6-2 or TRBV6-3 and TRBJ2-3; TRBD2 matches at 15 bases. CDR1 and CDR2 from the germline V gene are MNHEY and SVGEGT. The CDR3 has 18 amino acids. V shed 7 bases, J shed 1 base, and the junction held 9 bases outside the gene matches. The CDR3 bases are TGTGCCAGCAAATCGGGACTAGCGGGGGGACACGGCACAGATACGCAGTATTTT. Translated: CASKSGLAGGHGTDTQYF.

The table lists this clonotype with many counts. The rearrangement links TRBV20-1 to TRBJ2-3; D is tentatively TRBD1 or TRBD2 (5 bases each). Per germline, CDR1 DFQATT and CDR2 SNEGSKA (reference sequence). The V gene lost 0 bases and the J gene lost 2 bases, with 15 bases spanning the gap. The CDR3 spans 16 residues. CDR3 region: CSARDEGQLITDTQYF. CDR3 DNA: TGCAGTGCTAGAGATGAGGGGCAGCTCATCACAGATACGCAGTATTTT.

This sequence joins TRBV20-1 and TRBJ2-5, with 11 nucleotides matching TRBD2. The CDR3 spans 14 residues. The germline V gene encodes CDR1 DFQATT and CDR2 SNEGSKA (reference sequence). Trimming at V came to 2 bases and at J to 5 bases, leaving 4 bases not matched to a gene. CDR3: CSARPLAGVETQYF. Here the CDR3 DNA reads TGCAGTGCTAGACCACTAGCGGGGGTGGAGACCCAGTACTTC.

This clonotype was seen ten or more times. This chain joins TRBV20-1 and TRBJ1-2, with D perhaps matching TRBD1 (5 bases). The V end lost 6 bases, the J end lost 13 bases, and 27 bases lay between the germline ends. This CDR3 spans 14 amino acids. Per germline, CDR1 DFQATT and CDR2 SNEGSKA (reference sequence). The CDR3 is CSAAPGTDTLGVTF. CDR3 DNA sequence: TGCAGTGCCGCACCCGGGACTGATACTTTAGGAGTCACCTTC.

Many counts were recorded for this clonotype. This rearrangement joins TRBV9 to TRBJ1-6; D remains ambiguous. Trimming took off 0 bases at V and 0 bases at J, with 13 bases between the two ends. This CDR3 is 18 amino acids long. Germline V gives CDR1 SGDLS, CDR2 YYNGEE. The CDR3 sequence is CASSVEPALSSYNSPLHF. For the CDR3, the DNA is TGTGCCAGCAGCGTAGAACCAGCCCTAAGCTCCTATAATTCACCCCTCCACTTT.

The CDR3 region is CSARVGMRGSYEQYF. The CDR3 DNA reads TGCAGTGCTAGAGTAGGCATGAGGGGCTCCTACGAGCAGTACTTC. This rearrangement joins TRBV20-1 to TRBJ2-7, with D tentatively TRBD1 or TRBD2 (5 bases each). The CDR3 is 15 residues long. V was cut by 1 base and J by 0 bases, with 13 bases left in between. The germline gives CDR1 DFQATT, CDR2 SNEGSKA (reference sequence).

This clonotype was detected many times. V usage is TRBV14 and J usage is TRBJ2-1; TRBD1 matches at 7 bases. The V gene end was trimmed by 3 bases and the J gene end by 6 bases; junction bases not matched to a gene: 11. Germline lookup yields CDR1 SGHDN and CDR2 FVKESK. The CDR3 has 16 residues. CDR3 sequence (DNA): TGTGCCAGCAGCCAGCTGACAGGGTGGGGAATCAATGAGCAGTTCTTC. Translating gives CASSQLTGWGINEQFF.

This clonotype was observed at least ten times. The chain couples TRBV12-3 or TRBV12-4 to TRBJ1-4; TRBD1 might be the D (6 bases). The CDR3 extends over 14 amino acids. Trimming shortened V by 1 base and J by 4 bases, and 7 bases separated the two germline ends. CDR3: CASSLGTVNEKLFF. CDR3 bases: TGTGCCAGCAGTTTAGGGACAGTTAATGAAAAACTGTTTTTT.

The V gene is TRBV5-6, the J gene TRBJ1-1; D ambiguous. Germline CDR1 and CDR2: SGHDT and YYEEEE. Trimming took off 7 bases at V and 2 bases at J, with 12 bases between the two ends. CDR3 length: 13 amino acids. The CDR3 here is CASGPPGNTEAFF. For the CDR3, the DNA is TGTGCCAGCGGACCCCCAGGAAACACTGAAGCTTTCTTT.

This clonotype was recorded many times. This rearrangement joins TRBV20-1 to TRBJ1-6; maybe TRBD1 (6 bases). This CDR3 comprises 15 residues. CDR1 is DFQATT, CDR2 SNEGSKA, per germline (reference sequence). V was shortened by 1 base and J by 7 bases, with 14 bases between the two germline ends. CDR3 amino acids: CSARVTGRGNSPLHF. The CDR3 DNA reads TGCAGTGCTAGAGTTACAGGGCGAGGCAATTCACCCCTCCACTTT.

This clonotype was counted at least ten times. The chain couples TRBV12-3 or TRBV12-4 to TRBJ2-3, with D unresolved. The CDR3 has 11 residues. V was clipped by 5 bases and J by 4 bases, with 4 bases between them. The CDR3 nucleotides read TGTGCCAGCAGTACCGCAGATACGCAGTATTTT. Amino acid sequence: CASSTADTQYF.

This clonotype showed up many times. The chain uses TRBV15 and TRBJ2-5; 7 nucleotides agree with TRBD2. The CDR3 runs to 14 residues. Trimming took 3 bases from V and 5 from J; bases not matched to a gene: 6. CDR1 LNHNV and CDR2 YYDKDF come from the germline V gene (reference sequence). The CDR3 region has the DNA TGTGCCACCAGCAGGCCTCTCGGGGGGGAGACCCAGTACTTC. Amino acids: CATSRPLGGETQYF. The full variable domain, its missing parts supplied by reference TRBV15 and TRBJ2-5, is DAMVIQNPRYQVTQFGKPVTLSCSQTLNHNVMYWYQQKSSQAPKLLFHYYDKDFNNEADTPDNFQSRRPNTSFCFLDIRSPGLGDTAMYLCATSRPLGGETQYFGPGTRLLVL.

Concerning this clonotype itself: A read error is possible here, since a much larger clone lies one base away. This rearrangement joins TRBV6-2 or TRBV6-3 to TRBJ1-2; TRBD1 is a possible D gene (5 bases). Trimming pared 6 bases from V and 4 bases from J, leaving 9 bases between. The CDR3 is 12 residues long. The germline gives CDR1 MNHEY, CDR2 SVGEGT. The CDR3 bases are TGTGCCAGCAGAGCAGACAGCTATGGCTACACCTTC. Translating gives CASRADSYGYTF.

In its sample, this clonotype was seen a few times. The genes are TRBV5-1 and TRBJ2-1; 8 nucleotides match TRBD1. Trimming removed 4 bases from V and 9 bases from J; junction bases left unmatched: 12. From germline, CDR1 is SGHRS and CDR2 YFSETQ. The CDR3 has 15 amino acids. The CDR3 region is CASSLDRASTVEQFF. The CDR3 nucleotides are TGCGCCAGCAGCCTGGACAGGGCTTCTACAGTTGAGCAGTTCTTC.

This clonotype was picked up many times. The chain is built from TRBV5-1 and TRBJ2-2; a weak D match, TRBD1 (6 bases). Germline V gene data show CDR1 as SGHRS and CDR2 as YFSETQ. Trimming removed 0 bases at V and 0 bases at J, with 12 bases between. The CDR3 totals 17 residues. For the CDR3, the DNA is TGCGCCAGCAGCTTGGCCACGGGACACCCGAACACCGGGGAGCTGTTTTTT. Translating gives CASSLATGHPNTGELFF.

This clonotype was counted ten times or more. The genes are TRBV6-5 and TRBJ1-6, with D hard to call. Germline V CDR1 and CDR2: MNHEY, SVGAGI. The germline V and J ends were trimmed by 2 bases and 8 bases, with 4 bases remaining between them. This CDR3 has 12 amino acids. CDR3 DNA sequence: TGTGCCAGCAGTTACGGGGATTCACCCCTCCACTTT. Its translation is CASSYGDSPLHF.

This clonotype was seen ten or more times. V usage is TRBV28 and J usage is TRBJ1-2; D gene unclear. Trimming shortened V by 3 bases and J by 5 bases, and 13 bases separated the two germline ends. The CDR3 contains 14 residues. Germline V gene sequence: CDR1 MDHEN, CDR2 SYDVKM. DNA of the CDR3: TGTGCCAGCAGTTTCGAGGTCAGGATTTATGGCTACACCTTC. It specifies CASSFEVRIYGYTF.

This clonotype has ten or more counts. The DNA for the CDR3 is TGTGCCAGCAGCCCCCCCCGGGGAGGTCTCCACTTT. This translates into CASSPPRGGLHF. The chain uses TRBV28 and TRBJ1-6; D unresolved. Between the trimmed V and J ends, which lost 6 bases and 16 bases, there was a span of 16 bases. Germline V gives CDR1 MDHEN, CDR2 SYDVKM. There are 12 residues in the CDR3.

In its sample, this clonotype was seen many times. The chain links TRBV5-1 to TRBJ2-1; 10 bases map to TRBD1. Per germline, CDR1 SGHRS and CDR2 YFSETQ. This CDR3 contains 15 residues. Trimming took 0 bases from V and 3 from J; bases not matched to a gene: 0. The CDR3 loop reads CASSLGDRGYNEQFF. DNA for the CDR3: TGCGCCAGCAGCTTGGGGGACAGGGGCTACAATGAGCAGTTCTTC.